This entry features one T cell receptor beta chain sequence. TCRdb used MiXCR to reprocess the 5' RACE reads, holding one entry per CDR3 protein. The data show some 1,600,000 distinct CDR3 sequences, about 31% seen once. These data originate in a study of identical twins. CDR1 is DFQATT, CDR2 SNEGSKA, per germline (reference sequence). V was clipped by 6 bases and J by 0 bases, with 13 bases between them. The CDR3 extends over 14 amino acids. The origin of this receptor is a newborn girl in good health. The V gene is TRBV20-1, the J gene TRBJ2-3; tentatively, D is TRBD2 (6 bases). Sequencing input: cord blood. CDR3 sequence reads: CSAGPAGSTDTQYF. CDR3 DNA sequence: TGCAGTGCAGGGCCGGCGGGGAGCACAGATACGCAGTATTTT.